This T cell receptor beta chain derives from a study of T cells in Graves' hyperthyroidism and ophthalmopathy. The study's findings and limits: Using 13 V-J features, a model discriminated ophthalmopathy from stable hyperthyroidism.

Uncontrolled infection, other autoimmune disease, pregnancy or lactation barred patients from enrollment. The authors took PBMCs from 10 ml fresh peripheral blood. Regarding this clonotype: Its target is unknown.

TCR beta CDR3 regions were amplified from RNA transcripts. Using the HTBI primer set, a first-round RT-PCR was run on the TCR CDR3. TCRdb fed the multiplex PCR reads into MiXCR, producing one record per CDR3 protein. The repertoire holds 93,000 or so distinct CDR3 sequences, with roughly 47% as singletons. This clonotype was sampled from a man in his forties with Graves' hyperthyroidism. Sequenced: blood.

In nucleotides, the CDR3 is TGTGCCAGCAGCTCGAACACCATATATTTT. Translating gives CASSSNTIYF. This chain joins TRBV7-2 and TRBJ1-3, with no clear D. Trimming pared 4 bases from V and 7 bases from J, leaving 2 bases between. The CDR3 runs to 10 residues. The V gene's germline CDR1 is SGHTA and CDR2 FQGNSA.